This T cell receptor beta chain originates from a study of T cells in Graves' hyperthyroidism and ophthalmopathy. RNA transcripts gave rise to amplified TCR beta CDR3 regions. The primer set for the first-round RT-PCR of the TCR CDR3 was HTBI. TCRdb ran MiXCR on the multiplex PCR reads and lists one entry per CDR3 protein. The sample shows about 280,000 distinct CDR3 sequences, less than 30% of them seen only once. This clonotype was observed many times. Antigen: not known. Study results and limitations: Most thyroid clonotypes expanded above 0.001 were also detected in blood. From stable hyperthyroidism, ophthalmopathy was set apart by a 13 V-J model.

CDR3 length equals 14 residues. Trimming stripped 8 bases from V and 7 bases from J, with 15 bases between. Uncontrolled infection, other autoimmune disease, pregnancy or lactation led to exclusion. The sequence was collected from a man between 40 and 49 years old with Graves' hyperthyroidism that later progressed to Graves' ophthalmopathy. Sequencing was performed on blood. The rearrangement uses TRBV12-3 or TRBV12-4 and TRBJ1-6; D remains ambiguous. The CDR3 nucleotides read TGTGCCAGCTGTCCCGGACGGATCAATTCACCCCTCCACTTT. Translation gives CASCPGRINSPLHF.